This entry describes one TCR beta chain. Unique molecular identifiers tagged the TCRbeta library. In TCRdb, the PCR reads were re-called with MiXCR into one record per CDR3 protein. The sample carries 700,000 to 950,000 distinct CDR3 sequences, roughly 15% recorded once. The sample originates from a study of T-cell reconstitution after alpha-beta-depleted transplantation in children. Between the trimmed V and J ends, which lost 4 bases and 2 bases, there was a span of 21 bases. This CDR3 has 17 residues. From germline, CDR1 is SGHVS and CDR2 FQNEAQ. The V gene is TRBV7-8, the J gene TRBJ2-7, with D hard to call. The material was PBMCs, mostly from graft donor cells, obtained 360 days after TCRalphabeta/CD19-depleted stem cell transplant. This TCR came from a male patient between 10 and 17 years old who had a stem cell transplant for acute lymphoblastic leukemia, so the T cells may come from the graft donor. CDR3 region: CASSWPRVAQGTYEQYF. The CDR3 region has the DNA TGTGCCAGCAGCTGGCCCCGGGTGGCTCAAGGGACCTACGAGCAGTACTTC.